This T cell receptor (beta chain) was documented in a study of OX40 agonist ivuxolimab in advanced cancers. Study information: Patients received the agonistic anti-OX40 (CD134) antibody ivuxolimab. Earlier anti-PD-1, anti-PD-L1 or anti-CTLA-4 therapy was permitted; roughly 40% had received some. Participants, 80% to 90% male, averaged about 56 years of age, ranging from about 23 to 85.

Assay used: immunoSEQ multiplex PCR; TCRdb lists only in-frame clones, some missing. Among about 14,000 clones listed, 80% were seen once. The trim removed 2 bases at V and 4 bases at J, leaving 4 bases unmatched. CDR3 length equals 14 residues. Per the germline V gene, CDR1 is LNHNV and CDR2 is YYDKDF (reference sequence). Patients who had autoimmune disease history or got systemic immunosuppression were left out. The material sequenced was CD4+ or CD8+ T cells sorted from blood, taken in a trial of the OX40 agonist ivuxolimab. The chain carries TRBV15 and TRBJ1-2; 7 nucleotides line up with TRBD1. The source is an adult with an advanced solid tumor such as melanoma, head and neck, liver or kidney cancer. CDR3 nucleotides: TGTGCCACCAGCAGACCGGGACAGATCTATGGCTACACCTTC. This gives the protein CATSRPGQIYGYTF.